This passage covers 32 T cell receptor beta chains from one sample sequenced in a study of graft-versus-host responses after intestinal transplantation. This table comes from immunoSEQ multiplex PCR, and its TCRdb copy is limited to in-frame clones, with some not included. The sample lists 95,000 to 110,000 clones; 93% were seen once. These receptors' antigens are unknown. The sample consisted of unstimulated CD8+ T cells sorted from spleen or lymph node cells, taken before intestinal transplant. Receptors originate from a human donor who received an intestinal transplant.

This sequence joins TRBV19 and TRBJ1-5; TRBD1 might be the D (5 bases). This CDR3 comprises 12 residues. Germline loops: CDR1 LNHDA, CDR2 SQIVND (reference sequence). Trimming cost V 1 base and J 9 bases, with 7 bases left between them. Here the CDR3 reads CASSIAGPPQHF. The CDR3 DNA is TGTGCCAGTAGTATAGCAGGGCCGCCCCAGCATTTT. The full variable domain, completed using reference TRBV19 and TRBJ1-5, is DGGITQSPKYLFRKEGQNVTLSCEQNLNHDAMYWYRQDPGQGLRLIYYSQIVNDFQKGDIAEGYSVSREKKESFPLTVTSAQKNPTAFYLCASSIAGPPQHFGDGTRLSIL.

This chain connects TRBV2 to TRBJ1-5; D possibly corresponds to TRBD1 (5 bases). CDR1 is SNHLY and CDR2 is FYNNEI in the germline V gene. This CDR3 has 13 amino acids. Trimming left V 10 bases short and J 7 bases short, with 17 bases between. The CDR3 DNA reads TGTGCCACTTGGGGAGGGACGCGACAGCCCCAGCATTTT. Translating gives CATWGGTRQPQHF. Looking up the rest from reference TRBV2 and TRBJ1-5 gives the full variable domain: EPEVTQTPSHQVTQMGQEVILRCVPISNHLYFYWYRQILGQKVEFLVSFYNNEISEKSEIFDDQFSVERPDGSNFTLKIRSTKLEDSAMYFCATWGGTRQPQHFGDGTRLSIL.

This chain connects TRBV27 to TRBJ1-1, with D possibly matching TRBD1 (5 bases). The germline CDR1 and CDR2 sequences are MNHEY and SMNVEV (reference sequence). The CDR3 runs to 11 residues. V was shortened by 3 bases and J by 11 bases, with 10 bases between the two germline ends. CDR3 loop: CASSFGGRAFF. The DNA of the CDR3 is TGTGCCAGCAGTTTTGGGGGGAGGGCTTTCTTT.

This chain connects TRBV14 to TRBJ2-1; D may be TRBD1 (6 bases). The V gene lost 6 bases and the J gene lost 5 bases, with 14 bases spanning the gap. Per the germline V gene, CDR1 is SGHDN and CDR2 is FVKESK. CDR3 length equals 14 residues. CDR3 nucleotide sequence: TGTGCCAGCAGGCTGGACAGAGGAAACAATGAGCAGTTCTTC. It specifies CASRLDRGNNEQFF.

The V and J genes are TRBV4-1 and TRBJ1-2; TRBD1 matches 8 bases. Per the germline V gene, CDR1 is MGHRA and CDR2 is YSYEKL. The trim removed 6 bases at V and 7 bases at J, leaving 10 bases unmatched. The CDR3 is 14 amino acids. The CDR3 reads CASRIQGDLSGYTF. CDR3 nucleotides: TGCGCCAGCAGGATACAGGGGGATCTCTCTGGCTACACCTTC.

CDR3 sequence (DNA): TGTGCCAGCAGCTCTAAAATCCCGGACAGAGACAACCTCTACGAGCAGTACTTC. Translating it yields CASSSKIPDRDNLYEQYF. The V gene is TRBV7-9, the J gene TRBJ2-7; tentatively, D is TRBD1 (6 bases). From germline, CDR1 is SEHNR and CDR2 FQNEAQ (reference sequence). The V gene lost 4 bases and the J gene lost 3 bases, with 25 bases spanning the gap. This CDR3 spans 18 amino acids.

V and J are TRBV6-5 and TRBJ2-1, with TRBD2 matching 12 bases. The V and J ends lost 4 bases and 4 bases, in that order; junction bases with no gene match: 2. Germline lookup yields CDR1 MNHEY and CDR2 SVGAGI. The CDR3 loop spans 15 amino acids. CDR3 in amino acids: CASSSGTSGYNEQFF. The DNA of the CDR3 is TGTGCCAGCAGTTCCGGGACTAGCGGGTACAATGAGCAGTTCTTC.

This chain joins TRBV7-3 and TRBJ1-2; a possible D gene is TRBD1 (5 bases). V lost 5 bases and J lost 4, with 17 bases in between. The CDR3 loop spans 15 amino acids. CDR1 and CDR2 from the germline V gene are SGHTA and FQGTGA. CDR3 nucleotides: TGTGCCAGCAGCCCGGCGGCGGGGACGATCTATGGCTACACCTTC. It yields the protein CASSPAAGTIYGYTF. Full variable domain (missing parts from reference TRBV7-3 and TRBJ1-2): GAGVSQTPSNKVTEKGKYVELRCDPISGHTALYWYRQSLGQGPEFLIYFQGTGAADDSGLPNDRFFAVRPEGSVSTLKIQRTERGDSAVYLCASSPAAGTIYGYTFGSGTRLTVV.

The chain joins TRBV15 to TRBJ2-1; perhaps TRBD1 as D (5 bases). Looked up from germline, CDR1 is LNHNV and CDR2 is YYDKDF (reference sequence). This CDR3 has 14 residues. Trimming pared 0 bases from V and 13 bases from J, leaving 16 bases between. The DNA for the CDR3 is TGTGCCACCAGCAGAGATGGGGCGCTGGACGGACAGTTCTTC. This codes for CATSRDGALDGQFF. The full variable domain, in which reference TRBV15 and TRBJ2-1 provide the parts outside the CDR3, is DAMVIQNPRYQVTQFGKPVTLSCSQTLNHNVMYWYQQKSSQAPKLLFHYYDKDFNNEADTPDNFQSRRPNTSFCFLDIRSPGLGDTAMYLCATSRDGALDGQFFGPGTRLTVL.

The chain carries TRBV11-2 and TRBJ2-5; TRBD2 aligns across 8 bases. Germline loops: CDR1 SGHAT, CDR2 FQNNGV. The CDR3 runs 17 residues. J gave up 5 bases and V 1 base, and 12 bases lay outside the gene matches. The chain's CDR3 is CASSLGGGAGGPETQYF. CDR3 DNA sequence: TGTGCCAGCAGCTTAGGGGGTGGCGCGGGGGGTCCGGAGACCCAGTACTTC.

The chain joins TRBV6-1 to TRBJ2-7; tentatively, D is TRBD2 (6 bases). V was pared by 6 bases and J by 3 bases, with 12 bases between. Germline values: CDR1 MNHNS, CDR2 SASEGT. The CDR3 spans 13 residues. This CDR3 is CASRVLGGYEQYF. CDR3 nucleotide sequence: TGTGCCAGCAGGGTGTTGGGGGGCTACGAGCAGTACTTC.

The chain is built from TRBV14 and TRBJ2-1; D may be TRBD2 (7 bases). This CDR3 has 13 amino acids. Trimming took 1 base from V and 10 from J, leaving 11 bases between them. Germline CDR1 reads SGHDN; CDR2 reads FVKESK. CDR3 DNA sequence: TGTGCCAGCAGCCAAGGGCGGGGGACAGAGCAGTTCTTC. Its translation is CASSQGRGTEQFF.

This chain uses TRBV5-1 with TRBJ2-7; no clear D. Germline CDR1 SGHRS, CDR2 YFSETQ. The CDR3 spans 15 residues. V was cut by 3 bases and J by 1 base, with 14 bases left in between. CDR3 residues: CASSSLSPQSYEQYF. CDR3 sequence (DNA): TGCGCCAGCAGCTCCCTCTCCCCGCAATCCTACGAGCAGTACTTC.

The chain carries TRBV5-4 and TRBJ2-7; D call uncertain. Germline-derived CDR1 and CDR2 are SGHNT and YYREEE (reference sequence). Trimming shortened V by 2 bases and J by 6 bases, and 9 bases separated the two germline ends. The CDR3 sequence is 12 residues long. The CDR3 region has the DNA TGTGCCAGCAGCTTTGGGTCGGCCGAGCAGTACTTC. It codes for CASSFGSAEQYF.

V gene TRBV6-5 combines with J gene TRBJ2-7, with D maybe TRBD2 (5 bases). V gave up 5 bases and J gave up 6 bases, with 5 bases separating them. CDR1 and CDR2 from the germline V gene are MNHEY and SVGAGI. The CDR3 length is 10 residues. The CDR3 DNA follows: TGTGCCAGCAGTGGACTCGAGCAGTACTTC. Translated: CASSGLEQYF.

The chain couples TRBV13 to TRBJ1-1, with D hard to call. The V gene lost 1 base and the J gene lost 4 bases, with 13 bases spanning the gap. The CDR3 is made up of 15 amino acids. Germline V gives CDR1 PRHDT, CDR2 FYEKMQ (reference sequence). The CDR3 protein is CASSLVQVDGTEAFF. The DNA for the CDR3 is TGTGCCAGCAGCTTAGTCCAGGTGGACGGCACTGAAGCTTTCTTT.

This sequence joins TRBV6-5 and TRBJ2-7; D gene unclear. The CDR3 length is 11 residues. Germline values: CDR1 MNHEY, CDR2 SVGAGI. V shed 2 bases and J shed 7 bases, with 6 bases lying between them. The CDR3 DNA is TGTGCCAGCAGTTACGAAGGGGAGCAGTACTTC. It encodes CASSYEGEQYF.

This rearrangement joins TRBV7-9 to TRBJ1-4; D may be TRBD1 (6 bases). Germline values: CDR1 SEHNR, CDR2 FQNEAQ (reference sequence). The CDR3 is 14 amino acids. V lost 2 bases and J 8 bases, leaving 12 bases between the germline ends. The CDR3 DNA follows: TGTGCCAGCAGCTTATCCTGGGGGGGCGAAAAACTGTTTTTT. Amino acid sequence: CASSLSWGGEKLFF.

The V call is TRBV5-8, the J call TRBJ1-4; D uncertain. The CDR3 extends over 15 amino acids. Germline CDR1 reads SGHTS; CDR2 reads YDEGEE. V was pared by 2 bases and J by 1 base, with 9 bases between. The CDR3 nucleotides are TGTGCCAGCAGCTTAAACGGGGTAACTAATGAAAAACTGTTTTTT. This encodes CASSLNGVTNEKLFF. The whole variable domain, filled in from reference TRBV5-8 and TRBJ1-4, reads EAGVTQSPTHLIKTRGQQATLRCSPISGHTSVYWYQQALGLGLQFLLWYDEGEERNRGNFPPRFSGRQFPNYSSELNVNALELEDSALYLCASSLNGVTNEKLFFGSGTQLSVL.

The CDR3 protein is CASSQDFSGMGLNEQFF. The DNA of the CDR3 is TGCGCCAGCAGCCAAGATTTCTCAGGCATGGGCCTAAATGAGCAGTTCTTC. The J gene is TRBJ2-1, the V gene TRBV4-1, with unresolved D. Looked up from germline, CDR1 is MGHRA and CDR2 is YSYEKL. V was cut by 0 bases and J by 7 bases, with 19 bases left in between. CDR3 length equals 17 residues.

The chain employs TRBV7-2 and TRBJ2-1, with D maybe TRBD2 (5 bases). Germline V gene sequence: CDR1 SGHTA, CDR2 FQGNSA. The V gene lost 2 bases and the J gene lost 9 bases, with 17 bases spanning the gap. The CDR3 runs to 15 residues. CDR3 amino acids: CASSLFRTQAAEQFF. CDR3 sequence (DNA): TGTGCCAGCAGCTTATTCCGGACTCAGGCGGCTGAGCAGTTCTTC.

The chain links TRBV6-5 to TRBJ1-6; possibly TRBD1 for D (5 bases). Germline CDR1 is MNHEY and CDR2 is SVGAGI. The CDR3 is 15 amino acids. V gave up 8 bases and J gave up 12 bases, with 23 bases separating them. CDR3 protein: CASGTSGGLQIPLHF. CDR3 DNA sequence: TGTGCCAGCGGGACGTCGGGGGGACTTCAAATACCCCTCCACTTT.

The J gene is TRBJ2-3, the V gene TRBV23-1; TRBD1 matches 10 bases. TRBV23-1 is given ORF status, its function remaining uncertain. The CDR3 runs 13 residues. CDR3 coding DNA: TGCGCAGGGGGGGGGACAGGGGAAGATACGCAGTATTTT. This codes for CAGGGTGEDTQYF.

The CDR3 nucleotides are TGTGCCAGCAGCGCCGCCGGGACCGCCTACAATGAGCAGTTCTTC. Translated: CASSAAGTAYNEQFF. The genes are TRBV9 and TRBJ2-1; perhaps D is TRBD1 or TRBD2 (5 bases each). Looked up from germline, CDR1 is SGDLS and CDR2 is YYNGEE. The CDR3 totals 15 residues. V lost 3 bases, J lost 2 bases, and 12 bases lay in between.

V and J are TRBV14 and TRBJ2-1; perhaps TRBD2 as D (5 bases). Trimming removed 5 bases at V and 0 bases at J, with 11 bases between. The CDR3 has 15 residues. The germline gives CDR1 SGHDN, CDR2 FVKESK. CDR3 DNA sequence: TGTGCCAGCAGCTTCGGGGTTAGCTCCTACAATGAGCAGTTCTTC. This encodes CASSFGVSSYNEQFF.

The chain uses TRBV2 and TRBJ1-2; weak D call: TRBD1 (5 bases). The CDR3 is made up of 12 amino acids. Germline loops: CDR1 SNHLY, CDR2 FYNNEI. As DNA, the CDR3 is TGTGTCCAGCCGGCGAGCTGGGGCGGCTACACCTTC. Translation: CVQPASWGGYTF. Full variable domain (remainder filled in from reference TRBV2 and TRBJ1-2): EPEVTQTPSHQVTQMGQEVILRCVPISNHLYFYWYRQILGQKVEFLVSFYNNEISEKSEIFDDQFSVERPDGSNFTLKIRSTKLEDSAMYFCVQPASWGGYTFGSGTRLTVV.

The J gene is TRBJ2-5, the V gene TRBV6-1; D remains unclear. This CDR3 is 12 amino acids long. Trimming left V 1 base short and J 6 bases short, with 6 bases between. Germline loops: CDR1 MNHNS, CDR2 SASEGT. For the CDR3, the DNA is TGTGCCAGCAGTGAAGTCCTGCAGACCCAGTACTTC. Translated, it gives CASSEVLQTQYF.

The V call is TRBV19, the J call TRBJ1-2; 8 bases are shared with TRBD1. Germline V gene data show CDR1 as LNHDA and CDR2 as SQIVND (reference sequence). This CDR3 has 15 residues. V dropped 5 bases and J dropped 7; count of bases not matched to a gene: 12. CDR3 region: CASSPTGALGPGYTF. CDR3 DNA: TGTGCCAGTAGTCCGACAGGGGCCCTCGGTCCTGGCTACACCTTC. Looking up the rest from reference TRBV19 and TRBJ1-2 gives the full variable domain: DGGITQSPKYLFRKEGQNVTLSCEQNLNHDAMYWYRQDPGQGLRLIYYSQIVNDFQKGDIAEGYSVSREKKESFPLTVTSAQKNPTAFYLCASSPTGALGPGYTFGSGTRLTVV.

The chain carries TRBV5-1 and TRBJ1-1; no reliable D call. The CDR3 spans 16 residues. Per the germline V gene, CDR1 is SGHRS and CDR2 is YFSETQ. Trimming cost V 6 bases and J 3 bases, with 21 bases left between them. Written as DNA, the CDR3 is TGCGCCAGCAAAGTCGGGTGGGTCGCGGGAGACACTGAAGCTTTCTTT. Encoded protein: CASKVGWVAGDTEAFF.

The chain couples TRBV7-9 to TRBJ2-2; 10 nucleotides match TRBD1. The CDR3 has 16 amino acids. Germline-derived CDR1 and CDR2 are SEHNR and FQNEAQ (reference sequence). Unmatched junction bases numbered 5, after V lost 4 bases and J lost 3 bases. CDR3 region: CASSSPGQGYTGELFF. The DNA of the CDR3 is TGTGCCAGCAGCTCTCCGGGACAGGGGTACACCGGGGAGCTGTTTTTT. The entire variable domain, with the rest obtained from reference TRBV7-9 and TRBJ2-2, is as follows: DTGVSQNPRHKITKRGQNVTFRCDPISEHNRLYWYRQTLGQGPEFLTYFQNEAQLEKSRLLSDRFSAERPKGSFSTLEIQRTEQGDSAMYLCASSSPGQGYTGELFFGEGSRLTVL.

J is TRBJ2-1 and V is TRBV19; tentative D call: TRBD1 (5 bases). This CDR3 has 12 amino acids. The germline CDR1 and CDR2 sequences are LNHDA and SQIVND (reference sequence). V gave up 6 bases and J gave up 5 bases, with 8 bases separating them. The DNA of the CDR3 is TGTGCCAGTAGACAGGAAGACAATGAGCAGTTCTTC. It specifies CASRQEDNEQFF.

V and J are TRBV7-8 and TRBJ2-7; 8 nucleotides match TRBD2. Germline V gene sequence: CDR1 SGHVS, CDR2 FQNEAQ. J was trimmed by 2 bases and V by 5 bases; bases with no gene match: 8. This CDR3 has 15 residues. CDR3 coding DNA: TGTGCCAGCAGCGGCCCGGGACTAGGAACCTACGAGCAGTACTTC. It encodes CASSGPGLGTYEQYF.